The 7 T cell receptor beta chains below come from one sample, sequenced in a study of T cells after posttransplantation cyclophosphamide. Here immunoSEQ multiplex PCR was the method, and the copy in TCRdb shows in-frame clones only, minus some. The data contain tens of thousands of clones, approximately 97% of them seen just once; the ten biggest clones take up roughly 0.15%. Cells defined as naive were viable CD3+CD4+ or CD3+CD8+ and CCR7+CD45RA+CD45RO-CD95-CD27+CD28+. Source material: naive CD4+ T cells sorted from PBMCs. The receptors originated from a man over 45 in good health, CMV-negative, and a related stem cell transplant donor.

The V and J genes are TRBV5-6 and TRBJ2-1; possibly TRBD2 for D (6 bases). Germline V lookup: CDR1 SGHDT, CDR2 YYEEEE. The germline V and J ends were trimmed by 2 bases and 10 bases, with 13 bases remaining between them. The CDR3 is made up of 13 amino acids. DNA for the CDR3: TGTGCCAGCAGCTTTGGGACTCAACGGGAGCAGTTCTTC. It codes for CASSFGTQREQFF.

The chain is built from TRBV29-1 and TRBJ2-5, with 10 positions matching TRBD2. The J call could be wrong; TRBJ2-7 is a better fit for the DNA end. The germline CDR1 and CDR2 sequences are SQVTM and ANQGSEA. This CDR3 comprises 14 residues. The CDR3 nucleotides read TGCAGCGTTGAAGGGACTAGCGGTTCCTACGAGCAGTACTTC. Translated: CSVEGTSGSYEQYF.

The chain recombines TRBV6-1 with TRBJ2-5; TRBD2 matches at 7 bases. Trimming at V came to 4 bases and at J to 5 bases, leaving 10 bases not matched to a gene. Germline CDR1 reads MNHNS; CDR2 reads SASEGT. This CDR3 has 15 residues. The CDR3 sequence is CASSASAAGEETQYF. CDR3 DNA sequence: TGTGCCAGCAGTGCATCGGCGGCGGGAGAGGAGACCCAGTACTTC.

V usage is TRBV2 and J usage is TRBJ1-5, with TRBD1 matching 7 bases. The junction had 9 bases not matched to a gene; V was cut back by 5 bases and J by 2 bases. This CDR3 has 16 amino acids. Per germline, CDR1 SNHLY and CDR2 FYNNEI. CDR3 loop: CASSPGQASGNQPQHF. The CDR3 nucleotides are TGTGCCAGCAGTCCCGGACAGGCCTCGGGCAATCAGCCCCAGCATTTT.

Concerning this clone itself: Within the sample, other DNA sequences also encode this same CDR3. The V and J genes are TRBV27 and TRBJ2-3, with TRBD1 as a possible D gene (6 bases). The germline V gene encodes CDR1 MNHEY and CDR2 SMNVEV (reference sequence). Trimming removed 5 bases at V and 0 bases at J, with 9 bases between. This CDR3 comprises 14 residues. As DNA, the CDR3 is TGTGCCAGCAGTACAGGGCGGAGCACAGATACGCAGTATTTT. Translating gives CASSTGRSTDTQYF.

CDR3: CASAGGQTSYNEQFF. CDR3 in DNA: TGCGCCAGCGCAGGGGGGCAGACCTCCTACAATGAGCAGTTCTTC. This chain uses TRBV5-1 with TRBJ2-1; D might be TRBD1 (7 bases). The germline V gene encodes CDR1 SGHRS and CDR2 YFSETQ. The CDR3 is made up of 15 amino acids. The ends were cut back, 7 bases at V and 0 bases at J, with 14 bases in the middle. Variable domain in full (rest from reference TRBV5-1 and TRBJ2-1): KAGVTQTPRYLIKTRGQQVTLSCSPISGHRSVSWYQQTPGQGLQFLFEYFSETQRNKGNFPGRFSGRQFSNSRSEMNVSTLELGDSALYLCASAGGQTSYNEQFFGPGTRLTVL.

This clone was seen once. CDR3 amino acids: CASSSLWGEKETQYF. In DNA form, the CDR3 reads TGTGCCAGCAGCTCGCTGTGGGGGGAGAAAGAGACCCAGTACTTC. The chain couples TRBV11-2 to TRBJ2-5, with D tentatively TRBD2 (6 bases). The germline CDR1 and CDR2 sequences are SGHAT and FQNNGV. Trimming took 4 bases from V and 3 from J, leaving 15 bases between them. This CDR3 contains 15 residues.